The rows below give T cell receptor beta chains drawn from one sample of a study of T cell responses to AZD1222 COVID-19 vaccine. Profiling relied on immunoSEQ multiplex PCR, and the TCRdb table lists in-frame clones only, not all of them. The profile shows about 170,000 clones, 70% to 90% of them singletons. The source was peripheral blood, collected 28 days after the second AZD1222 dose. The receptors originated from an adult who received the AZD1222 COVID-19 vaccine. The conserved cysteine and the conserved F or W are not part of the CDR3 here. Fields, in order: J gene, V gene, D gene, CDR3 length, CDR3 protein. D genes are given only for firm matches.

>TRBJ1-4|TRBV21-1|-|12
ASTSQGNNEKLF
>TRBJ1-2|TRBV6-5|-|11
ASSAGVYYGYT
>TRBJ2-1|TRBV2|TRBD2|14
APVVSGGRGGDEQF
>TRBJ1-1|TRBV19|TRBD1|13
ASSIGQGLSTEAF
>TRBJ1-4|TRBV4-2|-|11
ASSQLANEKLF
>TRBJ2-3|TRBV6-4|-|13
AIGGGVSSTDTQY
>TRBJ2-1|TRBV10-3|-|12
AISEGKYYNEQF
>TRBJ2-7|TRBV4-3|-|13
ASSQAPPGLPKQY
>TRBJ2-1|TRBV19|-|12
ASSILAGGNEQF
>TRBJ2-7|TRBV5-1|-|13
ASSLGSGPSYEQY
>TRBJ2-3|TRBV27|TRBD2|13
ASSLGGGPGDTQY
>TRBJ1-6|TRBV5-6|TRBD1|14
ASSLALTGGNSPLH
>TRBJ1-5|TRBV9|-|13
ASSVEAGLNQPQH
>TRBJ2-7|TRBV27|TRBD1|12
ASSSGTGSSEQY